The T cell receptor (beta chain) under discussion was sequenced for a study of CD8+CD57+ T cells in acquired aplastic anemia. Study-level findings and limits: Patients did not significantly differ from controls in CD8+ Simpson's diversity.

The CDR3 extends over 16 amino acids. V was clipped by 6 bases and J by 7 bases; unmatched bases: 11. The germline V gene encodes CDR1 MDHEN and CDR2 SYDVKM. Genomic DNA was employed as the template in profiling TCR beta VDJ and CDR3. Using its own MiXCR run on the reads, TCRdb lists one record per CDR3 protein. The sample includes roughly 58,000 distinct CDR3 sequences, under 55% of them seen just once. At least ten counts were recorded for this clonotype. What it recognizes is unknown. The sample comprised sorted CD4+, CD8+, or CD8+CD57+ T cells (not recorded which) from PBMCs. This chain links TRBV28 with TRBJ1-6, with TRBD1 matching over 8 bases. The sequence derives from a human donor in good health, serving as a control. DNA for the CDR3: TGTGCCAGCAGACGCGCCGCCGGGACAGGAAATTCACCCCTCCACTTT. Translation gives CASRRAAGTGNSPLHF.